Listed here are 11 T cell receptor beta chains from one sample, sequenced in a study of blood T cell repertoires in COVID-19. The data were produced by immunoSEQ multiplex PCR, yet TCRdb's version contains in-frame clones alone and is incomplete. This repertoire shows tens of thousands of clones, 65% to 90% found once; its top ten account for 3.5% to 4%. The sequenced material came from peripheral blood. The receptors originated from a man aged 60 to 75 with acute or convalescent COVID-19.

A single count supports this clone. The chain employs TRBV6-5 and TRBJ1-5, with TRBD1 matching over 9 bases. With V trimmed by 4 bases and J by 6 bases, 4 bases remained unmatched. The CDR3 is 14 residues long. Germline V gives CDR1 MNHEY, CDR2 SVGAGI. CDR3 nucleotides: TGTGCCAGCAGTTTAGGGACAGGGAGTCAGCCCCAGCATTTT. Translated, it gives CASSLGTGSQPQHF.

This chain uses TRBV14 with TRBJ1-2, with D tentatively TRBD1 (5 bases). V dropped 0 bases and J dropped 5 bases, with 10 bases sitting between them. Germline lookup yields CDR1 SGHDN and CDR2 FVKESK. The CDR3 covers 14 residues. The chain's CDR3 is CASSQDVAGYGYTF. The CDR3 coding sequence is TGTGCCAGCAGCCAAGATGTAGCAGGGTATGGCTACACCTTC. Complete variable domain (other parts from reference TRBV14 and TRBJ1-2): EAGVTQFPSHSVIEKGQTVTLRCDPISGHDNLYWYRRVMGKEIKFLLHFVKESKQDESGMPNNRFLAERTGGTYSTLKVQPAELEDSGVYFCASSQDVAGYGYTFGSGTRLTVV.

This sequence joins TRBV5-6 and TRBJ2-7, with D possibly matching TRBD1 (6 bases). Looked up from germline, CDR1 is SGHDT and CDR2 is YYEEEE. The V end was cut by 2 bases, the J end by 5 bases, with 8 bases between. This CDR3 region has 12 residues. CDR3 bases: TGTGCCAGCAGCTTTACAGGGAACGAGCAGTACTTC. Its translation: CASSFTGNEQYF.

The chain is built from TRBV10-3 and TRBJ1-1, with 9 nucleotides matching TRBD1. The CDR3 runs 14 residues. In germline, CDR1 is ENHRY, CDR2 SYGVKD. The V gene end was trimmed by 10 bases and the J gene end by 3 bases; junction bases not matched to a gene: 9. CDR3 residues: CATRQGVADTEAFF. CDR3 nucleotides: TGTGCCACCCGACAGGGGGTCGCGGACACTGAAGCTTTCTTT.

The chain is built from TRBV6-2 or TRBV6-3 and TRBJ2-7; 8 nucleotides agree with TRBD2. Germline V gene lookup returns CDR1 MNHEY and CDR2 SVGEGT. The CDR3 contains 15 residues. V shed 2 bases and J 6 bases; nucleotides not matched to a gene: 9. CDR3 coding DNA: TGTGCCAGCAGTTACGACGCGGGGGGAGTGTTCGAGCAGTACTTC. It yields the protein CASSYDAGGVFEQYF.

CDR3 region: CATSDGTSGTDTQYF. The CDR3 DNA is TGTGCCACCAGTGATGGGACTAGCGGCACAGATACGCAGTATTTT. This sequence joins TRBV24-1 and TRBJ2-3; 10 nucleotides align to TRBD2. CDR1 is KGHDR, CDR2 SFDVKD, per germline. The trim removed 3 bases at V and 1 base at J, leaving 0 bases unmatched. This CDR3 region has 15 residues.

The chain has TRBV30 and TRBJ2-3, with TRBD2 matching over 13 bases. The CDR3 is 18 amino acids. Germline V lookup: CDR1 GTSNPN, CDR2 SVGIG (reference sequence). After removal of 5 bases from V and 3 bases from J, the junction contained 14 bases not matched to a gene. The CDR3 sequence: CAWEGGQLAGGPTDTQYF. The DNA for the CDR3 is TGTGCCTGGGAAGGAGGCCAACTAGCGGGGGGGCCGACAGATACGCAGTATTTT.

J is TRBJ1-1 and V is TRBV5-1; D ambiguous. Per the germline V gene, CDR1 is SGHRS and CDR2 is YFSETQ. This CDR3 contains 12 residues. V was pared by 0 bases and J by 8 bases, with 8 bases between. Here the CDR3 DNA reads TGCGCCAGCAGCTTGGGTACGGGGGAAGCTTTCTTT. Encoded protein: CASSLGTGEAFF. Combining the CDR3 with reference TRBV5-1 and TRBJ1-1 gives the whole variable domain KAGVTQTPRYLIKTRGQQVTLSCSPISGHRSVSWYQQTPGQGLQFLFEYFSETQRNKGNFPGRFSGRQFSNSRSEMNVSTLELGDSALYLCASSLGTGEAFFGQGTRLTVV.

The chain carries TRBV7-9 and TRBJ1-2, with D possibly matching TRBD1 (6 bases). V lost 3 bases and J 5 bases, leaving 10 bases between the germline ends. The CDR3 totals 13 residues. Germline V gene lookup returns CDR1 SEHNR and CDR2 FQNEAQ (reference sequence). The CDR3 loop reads CASSFQGHYGYTF. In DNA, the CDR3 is TGTGCCAGCAGCTTTCAGGGGCATTATGGCTACACCTTC.

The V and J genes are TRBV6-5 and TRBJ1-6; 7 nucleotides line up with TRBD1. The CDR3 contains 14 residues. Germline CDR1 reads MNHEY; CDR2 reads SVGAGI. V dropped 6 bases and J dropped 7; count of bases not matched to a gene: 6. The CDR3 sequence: CASRAGTANSPLHF. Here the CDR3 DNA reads TGTGCCAGCAGAGCCGGGACAGCAAATTCACCCCTCCACTTT.

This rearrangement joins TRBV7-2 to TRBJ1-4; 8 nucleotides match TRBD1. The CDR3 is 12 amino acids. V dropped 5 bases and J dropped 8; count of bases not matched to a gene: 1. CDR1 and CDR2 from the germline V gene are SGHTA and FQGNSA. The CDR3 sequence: CASSRDREKLFF. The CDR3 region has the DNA TGTGCCAGCAGCCGGGACAGGGAAAAACTGTTTTTT.